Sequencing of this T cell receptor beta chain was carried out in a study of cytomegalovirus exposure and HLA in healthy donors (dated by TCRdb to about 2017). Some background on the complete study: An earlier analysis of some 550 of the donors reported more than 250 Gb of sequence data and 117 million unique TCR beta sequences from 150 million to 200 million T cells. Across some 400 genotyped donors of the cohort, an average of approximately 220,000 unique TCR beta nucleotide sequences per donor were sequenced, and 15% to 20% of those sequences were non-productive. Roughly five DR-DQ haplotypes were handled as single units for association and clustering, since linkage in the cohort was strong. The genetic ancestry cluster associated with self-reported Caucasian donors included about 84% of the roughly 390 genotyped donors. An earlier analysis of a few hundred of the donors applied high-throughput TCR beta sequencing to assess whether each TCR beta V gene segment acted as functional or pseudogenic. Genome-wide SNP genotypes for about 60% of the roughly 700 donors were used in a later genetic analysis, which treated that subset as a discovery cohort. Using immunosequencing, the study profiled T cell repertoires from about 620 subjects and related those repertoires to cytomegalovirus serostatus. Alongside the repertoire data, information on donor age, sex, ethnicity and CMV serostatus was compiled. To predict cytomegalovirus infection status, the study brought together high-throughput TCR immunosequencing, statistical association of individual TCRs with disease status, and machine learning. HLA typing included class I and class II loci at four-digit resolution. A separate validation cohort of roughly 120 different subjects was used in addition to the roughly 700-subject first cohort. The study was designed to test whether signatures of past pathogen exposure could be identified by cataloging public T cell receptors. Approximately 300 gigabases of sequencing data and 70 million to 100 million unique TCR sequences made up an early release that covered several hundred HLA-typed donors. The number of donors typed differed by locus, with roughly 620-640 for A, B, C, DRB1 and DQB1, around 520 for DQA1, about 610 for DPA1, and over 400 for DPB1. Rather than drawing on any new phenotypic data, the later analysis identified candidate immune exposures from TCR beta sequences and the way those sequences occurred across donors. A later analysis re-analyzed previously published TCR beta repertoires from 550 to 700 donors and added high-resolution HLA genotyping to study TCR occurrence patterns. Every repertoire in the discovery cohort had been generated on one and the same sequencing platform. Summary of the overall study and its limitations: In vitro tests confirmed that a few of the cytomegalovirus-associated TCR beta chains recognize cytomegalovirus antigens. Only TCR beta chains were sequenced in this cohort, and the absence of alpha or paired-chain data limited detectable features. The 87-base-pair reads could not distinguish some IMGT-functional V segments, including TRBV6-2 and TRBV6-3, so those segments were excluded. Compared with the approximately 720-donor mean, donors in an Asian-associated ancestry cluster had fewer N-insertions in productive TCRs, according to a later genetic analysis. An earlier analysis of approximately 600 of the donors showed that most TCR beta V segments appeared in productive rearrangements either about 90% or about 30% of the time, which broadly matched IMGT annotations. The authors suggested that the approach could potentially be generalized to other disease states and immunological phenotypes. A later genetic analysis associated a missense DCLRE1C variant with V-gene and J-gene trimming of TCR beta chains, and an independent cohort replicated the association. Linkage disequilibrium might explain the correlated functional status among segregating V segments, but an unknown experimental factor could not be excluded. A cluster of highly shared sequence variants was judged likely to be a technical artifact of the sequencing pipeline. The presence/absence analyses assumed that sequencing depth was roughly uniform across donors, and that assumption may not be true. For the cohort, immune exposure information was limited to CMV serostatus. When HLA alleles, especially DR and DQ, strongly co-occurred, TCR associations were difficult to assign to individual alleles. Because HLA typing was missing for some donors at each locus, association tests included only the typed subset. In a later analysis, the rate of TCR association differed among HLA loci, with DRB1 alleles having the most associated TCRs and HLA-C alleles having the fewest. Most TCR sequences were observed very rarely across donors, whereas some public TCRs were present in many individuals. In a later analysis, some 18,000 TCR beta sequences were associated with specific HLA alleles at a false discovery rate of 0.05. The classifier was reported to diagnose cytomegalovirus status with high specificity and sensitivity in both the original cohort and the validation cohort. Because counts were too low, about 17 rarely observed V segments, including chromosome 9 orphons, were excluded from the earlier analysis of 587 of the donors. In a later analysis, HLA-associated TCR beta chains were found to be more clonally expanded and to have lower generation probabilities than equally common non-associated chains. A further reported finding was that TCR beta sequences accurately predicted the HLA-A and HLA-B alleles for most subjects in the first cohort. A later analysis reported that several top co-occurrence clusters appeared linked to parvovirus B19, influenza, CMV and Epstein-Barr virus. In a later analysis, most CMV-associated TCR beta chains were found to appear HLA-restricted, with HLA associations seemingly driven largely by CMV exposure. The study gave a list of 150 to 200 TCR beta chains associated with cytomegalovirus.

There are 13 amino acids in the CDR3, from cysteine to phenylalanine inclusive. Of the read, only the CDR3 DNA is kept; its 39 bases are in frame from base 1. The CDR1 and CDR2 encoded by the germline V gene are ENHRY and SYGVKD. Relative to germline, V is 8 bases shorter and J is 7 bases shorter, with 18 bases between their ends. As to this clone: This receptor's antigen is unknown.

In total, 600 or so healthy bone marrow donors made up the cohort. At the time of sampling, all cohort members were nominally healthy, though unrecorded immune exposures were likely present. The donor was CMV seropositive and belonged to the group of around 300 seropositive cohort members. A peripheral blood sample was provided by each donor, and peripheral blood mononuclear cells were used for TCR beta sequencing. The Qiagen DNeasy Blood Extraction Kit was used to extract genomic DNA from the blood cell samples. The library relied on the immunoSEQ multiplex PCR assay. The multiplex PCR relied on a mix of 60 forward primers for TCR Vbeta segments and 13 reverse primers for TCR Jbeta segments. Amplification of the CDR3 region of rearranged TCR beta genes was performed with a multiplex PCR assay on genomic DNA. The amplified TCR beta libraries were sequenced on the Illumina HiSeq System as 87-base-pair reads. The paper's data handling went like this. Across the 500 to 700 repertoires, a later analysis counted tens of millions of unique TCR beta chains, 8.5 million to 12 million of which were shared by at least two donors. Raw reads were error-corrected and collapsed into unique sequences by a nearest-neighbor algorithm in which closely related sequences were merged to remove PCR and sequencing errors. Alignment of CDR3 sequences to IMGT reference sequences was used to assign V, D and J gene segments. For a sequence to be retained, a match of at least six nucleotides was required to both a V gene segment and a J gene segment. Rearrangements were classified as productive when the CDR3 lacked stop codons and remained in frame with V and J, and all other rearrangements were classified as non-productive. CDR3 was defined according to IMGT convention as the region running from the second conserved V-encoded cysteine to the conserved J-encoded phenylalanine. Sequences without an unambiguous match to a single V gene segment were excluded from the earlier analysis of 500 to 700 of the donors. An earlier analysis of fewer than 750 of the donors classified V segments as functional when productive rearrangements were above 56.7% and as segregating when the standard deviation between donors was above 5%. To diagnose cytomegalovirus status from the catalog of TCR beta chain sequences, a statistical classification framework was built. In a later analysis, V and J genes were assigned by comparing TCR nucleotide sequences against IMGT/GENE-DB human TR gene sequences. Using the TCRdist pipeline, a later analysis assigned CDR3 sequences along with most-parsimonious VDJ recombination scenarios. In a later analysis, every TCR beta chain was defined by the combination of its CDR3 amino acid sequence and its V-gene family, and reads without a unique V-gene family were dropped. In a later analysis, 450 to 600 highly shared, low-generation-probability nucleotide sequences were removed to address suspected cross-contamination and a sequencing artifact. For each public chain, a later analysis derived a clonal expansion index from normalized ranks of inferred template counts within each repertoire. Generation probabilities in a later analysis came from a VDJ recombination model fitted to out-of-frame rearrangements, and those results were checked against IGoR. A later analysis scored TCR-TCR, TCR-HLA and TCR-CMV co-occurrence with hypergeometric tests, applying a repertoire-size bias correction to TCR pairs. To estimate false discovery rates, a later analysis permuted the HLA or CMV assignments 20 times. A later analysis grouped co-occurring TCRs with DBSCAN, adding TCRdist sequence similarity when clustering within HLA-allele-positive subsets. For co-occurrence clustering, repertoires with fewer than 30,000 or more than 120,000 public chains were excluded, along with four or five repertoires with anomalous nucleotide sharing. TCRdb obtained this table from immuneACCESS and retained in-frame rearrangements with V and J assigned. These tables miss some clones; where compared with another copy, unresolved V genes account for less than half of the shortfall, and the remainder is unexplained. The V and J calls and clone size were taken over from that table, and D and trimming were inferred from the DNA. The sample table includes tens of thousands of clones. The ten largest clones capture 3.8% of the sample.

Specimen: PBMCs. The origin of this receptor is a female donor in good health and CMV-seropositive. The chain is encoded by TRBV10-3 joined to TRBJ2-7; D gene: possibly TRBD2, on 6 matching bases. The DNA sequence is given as TGTGCCATCGGGCTAGCGACCCCTGAGGAGCAGTACTTC. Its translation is CAIGLATPEEQYF.